This entry concerns a single T cell receptor (beta chain). The data were obtained in a study of blood T cell repertoires in COVID-19. Turning to the study itself: The analysed material was cDNA or gDNA that came from T cells, B-cell-depleted T cells, or PBMCs.

CDR3 length equals 15 residues. V was pared by 6 bases and J by 0 bases, with 9 bases between. Per germline, CDR1 SEHNR and CDR2 FQNEAQ (reference sequence). Study members were between about 18 and 100 years old and lived in some 22 US regions. Some clones are missing from TCRdb's copy, which holds only in-frame ones; the method was immunoSEQ multiplex PCR. This sample has roughly 430,000 clones; 88% occur once, and the top ten carry approximately 1.5%. Material: PBMCs or T cells enriched from blood (not recorded which). This sequence joins TRBV7-9 and TRBJ2-6; unclear D gene. The source is a woman aged 18-29 years who had been exposed to COVID-19. DNA of the CDR3: TGTGCCAGCAGACCCGGTAGCTCTGGGGCCAACGTCCTGACTTTC. This gives the protein CASRPGSSGANVLTF.